The rows below give T cell receptor beta chains drawn from one sample of a study of Graves' ophthalmopathy and Graves' hyperthyroidism. In TCRdb, the multiplex PCR reads were re-called with MiXCR into one record per CDR3 protein. The repertoire holds roughly 300,000 distinct CDR3 sequences, with about 17% as singletons. Input material: peripheral blood. The receptors were gathered from an adult man with Graves' ophthalmopathy. Each CDR3 is given with its conserved first and last residue. D genes are given only for firm matches. The size field is filled for only some rows; it gives once, few, many or a size class.

j_call d_call clone_size v_call cdr3_nt cdr3_aa
TRBJ2-6 - many TRBV28 TGTGCCAGCAGTTTGGTCAGGGAGGGGGCCAACGTCCTGACTTTC CASSLVREGANVLTF
TRBJ1-3 - - TRBV7-2 TGTGCCAGCAGCTTAGGGTCACGGGGAAACACCATATATTTT CASSLGSRGNTIYF
TRBJ1-1 - many TRBV11-1 TGTGCCAGCAGCTTAATGAGGAGGGCGACTGAAGCTTTCTTT CASSLMRRATEAFF
TRBJ1-5 - many TRBV7-8 TGTGCCAGCAGCCGTCACCGGGGCAATAGCAATCAGCCCCAGCATTTT CASSRHRGNSNQPQHF
TRBJ1-5 - - TRBV2 TGTGCCAGCAGTGAAGAGCTTTCGACGCAGCCCCAGCTTTTT CASSEELSTQPQLF
TRBJ2-7 - - TRBV12-3/TRBV12-4 TGTGCCAGCAGTTTTGCGGGATCTGAAAGCGAGCAGTACTTC CASSFAGSESEQYF
TRBJ2-5 TRBD2 - TRBV15 TGTGCCACCAGCAGGACTAGCGATGTGTCCACGTACCAAGAGACCCAGTACTTC CATSRTSDVSTYQETQYF
TRBJ2-7 - many TRBV12-3/TRBV12-4 TGTGCCAGCAGCATCCGGACCTCGGGCGGCGAGCAGTACTTC CASSIRTSGGEQYF
TRBJ1-2 TRBD1 many TRBV30 TGTGCCTGGAGAGGACAGGGGGCAAAAAACTATGGCTACACCTTC CAWRGQGAKNYGYTF
TRBJ2-7 - many TRBV7-8 TGTGCCAGCAACCCACTCGGGAGTTCAGCCTACGAGCAGTACTTC CASNPLGSSAYEQYF
TRBJ2-2 TRBD2 - TRBV11-3 TGTGCCAGCAGCTCTCCCCGGGAGCGGGAGGGCCGTTGGACCGGGGAGCTGTTTTTT CASSSPREREGRWTGELFF
TRBJ1-2 - many TRBV13 TGTGCCAGCAGCCGGGTCCCGGTTACTAACTATGGCTACACCTTC CASSRVPVTNYGYTF
TRBJ2-5 - many TRBV5-1 TGCGCCAGCAGCCCTCAGGCAGGGATGGAGACCCAGTACTTC CASSPQAGMETQYF
TRBJ1-2 - many TRBV7-8 TGTGCCAGCAGCTTAGTTGCGTGGGATGGCTACACCTTC CASSLVAWDGYTF
TRBJ1-2 - many TRBV2 TGTGCCAGCAGTGAAGCGCAGGGAAACTATGGCTACACCTTC CASSEAQGNYGYTF
TRBJ2-4 - - TRBV12-3/TRBV12-4 TGTGCCAGCAGTTTCAGGGTTGGAGCCAAAAACATTCAGTACTTC CASSFRVGAKNIQYF
TRBJ1-6 - many TRBV27 TGTGCCAGCAGTTTCCAGATGTTCTTTAATTCACCCCTCCACTTT CASSFQMFFNSPLHF
TRBJ2-7 - - TRBV10-3 TGTGCCATCAGTGGGAAAGGCAGCACACCGTACGAGCAGTGCTTC CAISGKGSTPYEQCF
TRBJ1-2 - - TRBV28 TGTGCCAGCAGTACCGGGGGTTCTAACTATGGCTACACCTTC CASSTGGSNYGYTF
TRBJ2-7 - - TRBV6-1 TGTGCCAGCATTGTGGGCACCTCTACCCTCTCCTACGAGCAGTACTTC CASIVGTSTLSYEQYF
TRBJ2-7 - many TRBV5-5 TGTGCCAGCAGCTTCAGGGTTTCCAACGAGCAGTACTTC CASSFRVSNEQYF
TRBJ1-1 - many TRBV12-3/TRBV12-4 TGTGCCAGCAGTCCAGGACAGACGATGAACACTGAAGCTTTCTTT CASSPGQTMNTEAFF
TRBJ1-1 - many TRBV4-1 TGCGCCAGCAGCCAAGGGGTCTGGCCCCCGGCCACTGAAGCTTTCTTT CASSQGVWPPATEAFF
TRBJ1-1 - many TRBV18 TGTGCCAGCTCACCGATCCATGGGAACACTGAAGCTTTCTTT CASSPIHGNTEAFF
TRBJ1-2 - many TRBV19 TGTGCCAGTAGTATAAGTGACTCAAATCGGGGCTACACCTTC CASSISDSNRGYTF
TRBJ2-7 - - TRBV11-1 TGTGCCAGCAGCCCGCGGGACAAAGAATACGAGCAGTACTTC CASSPRDKEYEQYF
TRBJ2-5 - many TRBV30 TGTGCCTGGAACCGTAAGGGTCCCAACCGGGAGACCCAGTACTTC CAWNRKGPNRETQYF
TRBJ2-5 - many TRBV28 TGTGCCAGACCGAGCAGAAAGGAGACCCAGTACTTC CARPSRKETQYF
TRBJ1-5 TRBD1 many TRBV12-3/TRBV12-4 TGTGCCAGCAGTGGGACAGGGCCCCAGCCCCAGCATTTT CASSGTGPQPQHF
TRBJ1-5 TRBD1 - TRBV28 TGTGCCAGCAGTATGAACAGGGGTTTGGGGCAGCCCCAGCATTTT CASSMNRGLGQPQHF
TRBJ1-6 - many TRBV20-1 TGCAGTGCTTCCTGGGACCTAAATAATTCACCCCTCCACTTT CSASWDLNNSPLHF
TRBJ2-7 TRBD1 many TRBV30 TGTGCCTGGAGTCGATTTTTGGGACAGGGGTCCTACGAGCAGTACTTC CAWSRFLGQGSYEQYF
TRBJ2-2 TRBD2 many TRBV7-3 TGTGCCAGCAGCTTGGGACTAGCGGGATACGCGAACACCGGGGAGCTGTTTTTT CASSLGLAGYANTGELFF
TRBJ2-7 - many TRBV20-1 TGCAGTGCTGAGTCAGAGAGCTCCTACGAGCAGTACTTC CSAESESSYEQYF
TRBJ2-5 TRBD1 many TRBV6-5 TGTGCCAGCAGTTATGGTTACATGACAGGGCGAAGCGGCCAAGAGACCCAGTACTTC CASSYGYMTGRSGQETQYF
TRBJ2-5 TRBD2 many TRBV7-9 TGTGCCAGCGGACGGGGGGAAGAGACCCAGTACTTC CASGRGEETQYF
TRBJ2-7 TRBD1 many TRBV13 TGTGCCAGCGGGGACAGGATGAAGACCTACGAGCAGTACTTC CASGDRMKTYEQYF
TRBJ2-5 TRBD2 many TRBV6-5 TGTGCCAGCAGTCCGAGACTAGCGGGACGCCAAGAGACCCAGTACTTC CASSPRLAGRQETQYF
TRBJ1-5 - many TRBV5-1 TGCGCCAGGGCCGGGGGAGATCAGCCCCAGCATTTT CARAGGDQPQHF
TRBJ1-5 - many TRBV6-1 TGTGCCAGCAGCCCAGGGCTTGGCAATCAGCCCCAGCATTTT CASSPGLGNQPQHF
TRBJ1-1 - many TRBV5-1 TGCGCCAGCAGCCCCGGACACGGCAATCGGGACACTGAAGCTTTCTTT CASSPGHGNRDTEAFF
TRBJ1-3 TRBD1 many TRBV18 TGTGCCAGCTCAGGGACAGGGAACTCTGGAAACACCATATATTTT CASSGTGNSGNTIYF
TRBJ2-5 - many TRBV19 TGTGCCAGTAGTATAGCCCGCGAGGGCAGAGAGACCCAGTACTTC CASSIAREGRETQYF
TRBJ1-2 - many TRBV6-2/TRBV6-3 TGTGCCAGCAGCGATGGGCAGTTTCATGGCTACACCTTC CASSDGQFHGYTF
TRBJ1-5 - many TRBV30 TGTGCCTGGAGTGTACGGGGGACAAATAATCAGCCCCAGCATTTT CAWSVRGTNNQPQHF
TRBJ1-2 - many TRBV15 TGTGCCACCAGGCCGGGGGGGGGCGCCTATGGCTACACCTTC CATRPGGGAYGYTF
TRBJ1-5 - many TRBV2 TGTGCCAGCAGCGGACAGTCTGGCAATCAGCCCCAGCATTTT CASSGQSGNQPQHF
TRBJ1-1 - few TRBV6-5 TGTGCCAGCAGTTATCCGGGTGGCACTGAAGCTTTCTTT CASSYPGGTEAFF